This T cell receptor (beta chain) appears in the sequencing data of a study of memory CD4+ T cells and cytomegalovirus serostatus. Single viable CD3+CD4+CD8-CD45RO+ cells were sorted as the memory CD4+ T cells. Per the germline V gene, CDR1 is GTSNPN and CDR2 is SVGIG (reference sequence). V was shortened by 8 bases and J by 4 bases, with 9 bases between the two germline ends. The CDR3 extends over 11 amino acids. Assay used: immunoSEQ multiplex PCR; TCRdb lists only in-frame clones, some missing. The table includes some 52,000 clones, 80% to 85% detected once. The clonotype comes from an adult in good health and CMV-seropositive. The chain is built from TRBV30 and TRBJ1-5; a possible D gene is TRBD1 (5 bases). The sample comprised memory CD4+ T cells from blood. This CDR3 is CATGENQPQHF. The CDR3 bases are TGTGCCACGGGGGAAAATCAGCCCCAGCATTTT.